This TCR beta chain was retrieved from a study of technical replicates of blood from a few donors. Sequenced by immunoSEQ multiplex PCR; TCRdb stores in-frame clones only, minus some. The table includes about 75,000 clones, about nine tenths detected once. This CDR3 is built from 16 residues. Germline CDR1 and CDR2: SGHRS and YFSETQ. V was cut by 1 base and J by 3 bases, with 13 bases left in between. The receptor's source is a human donor in good health. Some clones in this sample may be carry-over from other donors' samples. Sequencing used T cells isolated from PBMCs. V usage is TRBV5-1 and J usage is TRBJ2-2; perhaps TRBD2 as D (6 bases). The CDR3 region has the DNA TGCGCCAGCAGCTTGATATGGCGGGATGACACCGGGGAGCTGTTTTTT. Its protein is CASSLIWRDDTGELFF.